The 25 T cell receptor beta chains presented below share a single source sample, sequenced in a study of cytomegalovirus exposure and HLA in healthy donors. Only in-frame clones appear in the TCRdb table, and some are missing; sequencing was by immunoSEQ multiplex PCR. The repertoire consists of 200,000 to 300,000 clones, with 90% occurring once and the leading ten covering around 3.1%. Sequenced material: PBMCs. Receptor source: a woman under 40 in good health and CMV-seronegative.

The V call is TRBV5-4, the J call TRBJ2-5, with 9 bases fitting TRBD1. The germline V gene has CDR1 SGHNT and CDR2 YYREEE (reference sequence). Trimming cost V 3 bases and J 2 bases; bases outside gene matches: 2. The CDR3 runs 14 residues. This CDR3 is CASSSQGAQETQYF. The CDR3, as DNA: TGTGCCAGCAGCTCACAGGGGGCTCAAGAGACCCAGTACTTC.

The chain uses TRBV23-1 and TRBJ2-1; 13 nucleotides align to TRBD2. TRBV23-1 has ORF status, its function being uncertain. V was pared by 3 bases and J by 3 bases, with 8 bases of the junction left unmatched. The CDR3 sequence is 18 residues long. CDR3: CASSHPQRTSGSYNEQFF. CDR3 sequence (DNA): TGCGCCAGCAGTCATCCTCAGAGGACTAGCGGGAGCTACAATGAGCAGTTCTTC.

This chain links TRBV9 with TRBJ2-1; tentative D call: TRBD2 (6 bases). Germline-derived CDR1 and CDR2 are SGDLS and YYNGEE. Between the trimmed V and J ends, which lost 2 bases and 3 bases, there was a span of 18 bases. The CDR3 is made up of 17 amino acids. The CDR3 protein is CASSVLAEVPFYNEQFF. CDR3 coding DNA: TGTGCCAGCAGCGTGTTAGCGGAAGTTCCCTTCTACAATGAGCAGTTCTTC.

The gene calls are TRBV13 and TRBJ1-5; D is ambiguous. CDR1 and CDR2 (germline): PRHDT, FYEKMQ (reference sequence). The CDR3 covers 14 residues. Trimming cost V 2 bases and J 4 bases, with 9 bases left between them. Here the CDR3 reads CASSLRQLNQPQHF. DNA of the CDR3: TGTGCCAGCAGCTTAAGGCAGCTTAATCAGCCCCAGCATTTT.

In its sample, this clone was seen once. The chain carries TRBV2 and TRBJ2-5; 7 bases align to TRBD1. Per the germline V gene, CDR1 is SNHLY and CDR2 is FYNNEI. The CDR3 length is 13 residues. Germline trimming cut 6 bases from V and 4 bases from J; bases unmatched to any gene: 5. The DNA of the CDR3 is TGTGCCAGCAGCAGGACAGGATTAGAGACCCAGTACTTC. Translated: CASSRTGLETQYF.

The chain couples TRBV25-1 to TRBJ2-5; D gene ambiguous. The germline V gene has CDR1 MGHDK and CDR2 SYGVNS. The CDR3 runs 15 residues. With 3 bases removed from V and 2 bases from J, the gap between germline ends came to 13 bases. CDR3 sequence reads: CASSEFRVQQETQYF. CDR3 coding DNA: TGTGCCAGCAGTGAGTTCAGAGTACAACAAGAGACCCAGTACTTC.

V is TRBV7-2 and J is TRBJ1-5; D is unresolved. CDR3 length: 13 residues. V lost 5 bases and J lost 4, with 9 bases in between. From germline, CDR1 is SGHTA and CDR2 FQGNSA. DNA of the CDR3: TGTGCCAGCAGCAACGGACCTAATCAGCCCCAGCATTTT. Protein: CASSNGPNQPQHF.

This clone was seen only once. The gene calls are TRBV13 and TRBJ2-7; D remains unclear. The CDR3 covers 14 residues. Germline loops: CDR1 PRHDT, CDR2 FYEKMQ (reference sequence). The V end lost 1 base, the J end lost 7 bases, and 14 bases lay between the germline ends. The CDR3: CASSLVGSNEEQYF. In DNA form, the CDR3 reads TGTGCCAGCAGCTTAGTAGGCAGCAATGAGGAGCAGTACTTC.

The V call is TRBV6-6, the J call TRBJ2-4; TRBD1 matches 9 bases. This CDR3 has 14 residues. With 0 bases clipped from V and 7 bases from J, the junction kept 1 base outside the gene matches. CDR1 MNHNY and CDR2 SVGAGI come from the germline V gene (reference sequence). DNA for the CDR3: TGTGCCAGCAGTTACTCACAGGGGGCGAACATTCAGTACTTC. Protein sequence: CASSYSQGANIQYF.

The chain recombines TRBV27 with TRBJ1-1, with a weak D call TRBD1 (6 bases). The CDR3 is made up of 15 amino acids. The V end was cut by 1 base, the J end by 1 base, with 10 bases between. Per germline, CDR1 MNHEY and CDR2 SMNVEV (reference sequence). The CDR3 nucleotides read TGTGCCAGCAGTTTATATCAGGGGACGAACACTGAAGCTTTCTTT. Encoded protein: CASSLYQGTNTEAFF.

The sample holds a few counts of this clone. V is TRBV28 and J is TRBJ1-2, with D unclear. The CDR3 totals 12 residues. V lost 1 base, J lost 7 bases, and 7 bases lay in between. Germline CDR1 is MDHEN and CDR2 is SYDVKM. The DNA of the CDR3 is TGTGCCAGCAGTTTATTTCGGGGTGGCTACACCTTC. Amino acids: CASSLFRGGYTF.

V gene TRBV28 combines with J gene TRBJ1-1; no reliable D call. This CDR3 has 12 residues. The germline V gene has CDR1 MDHEN and CDR2 SYDVKM. Trimming took 5 bases from V and 5 from J, leaving 9 bases between them. The DNA for the CDR3 is TGTGCCAGCAGTGTTGGCAAGACTGAAGCTTTCTTT. Translation: CASSVGKTEAFF.

The chain uses TRBV27 and TRBJ1-1; D call uncertain. The CDR3 loop spans 13 amino acids. Germline loops: CDR1 MNHEY, CDR2 SMNVEV (reference sequence). V shed 8 bases and J shed 0 bases, with 10 bases lying between them. This CDR3 is CASGRKLNTEAFF. The CDR3 bases are TGTGCCAGCGGGCGAAAGTTGAACACTGAAGCTTTCTTT.

The chain couples TRBV9 to TRBJ2-3, with 10 bases fitting TRBD2. The germline V gene has CDR1 SGDLS and CDR2 YYNGEE. V was pared by 5 bases and J by 3 bases, with 6 bases of the junction left unmatched. The CDR3 is made up of 15 amino acids. The CDR3 here is CASRASGSITDTQYF. The CDR3 DNA is TGTGCCAGCAGGGCTAGCGGGAGTATTACAGATACGCAGTATTTT.

The chain links TRBV4-1 to TRBJ2-3; either TRBD1 or TRBD2 may supply D (5 bases each). Germline V gene sequence: CDR1 MGHRA, CDR2 YSYEKL. Deletions cut 2 bases from V and 0 bases from J, with 9 bases between. This CDR3 contains 15 residues. The CDR3 protein is CASSQQGVSTDTQYF. The CDR3 DNA is TGCGCCAGCAGCCAACAGGGAGTTAGCACAGATACGCAGTATTTT.

The rearrangement uses TRBV7-9 and TRBJ2-7; TRBD1 agrees at 7 bases. With V trimmed by 2 bases and J by 2 bases, 9 bases remained unmatched. This CDR3 comprises 16 residues. Looked up from germline, CDR1 is SEHNR and CDR2 is FQNEAQ (reference sequence). Here the CDR3 DNA reads TGTGCCAGCAGCTTAATCGGGGACAGCGCAACCTACGAGCAGTACTTC. Its translation: CASSLIGDSATYEQYF.

The rearrangement links TRBV6-6 to TRBJ2-7; D is possibly TRBD1 or TRBD2 (5 bases each). The CDR3 runs to 13 residues. Germline values: CDR1 MNHNY, CDR2 SVGAGI (reference sequence). The V gene lost 6 bases and the J gene lost 0 bases, with 9 bases spanning the gap. DNA for the CDR3: TGTGCCAGCAGCCGGGACGGCTCCTACGAGCAGTACTTC. Its translation: CASSRDGSYEQYF.

The V and J genes are TRBV9 and TRBJ2-5; 8 nucleotides match TRBD1. The CDR3 totals 16 residues. CDR1 is SGDLS and CDR2 is YYNGEE in the germline V gene. Trimming at V came to 4 bases and at J to 4 bases, leaving 12 bases not matched to a gene. This chain's CDR3 is CASSSRTGLSVETQYF. The CDR3 DNA reads as TGTGCCAGCAGCTCCCGGACAGGGTTGTCGGTAGAGACCCAGTACTTC.

The chain joins TRBV7-9 to TRBJ1-1; no firm D call. The CDR3 totals 14 residues. Germline V gene lookup returns CDR1 SEHNR and CDR2 FQNEAQ (reference sequence). The ends were cut back, 0 bases at V and 2 bases at J, with 7 bases in the middle. For the CDR3, the DNA is TGTGCCAGCAGCTTAGCCCTACGTAACACTGAAGCTTTCTTT. Encoded protein: CASSLALRNTEAFF.

The chain uses TRBV6-5 and TRBJ2-7; weak D call: TRBD1 (7 bases). Germline-derived CDR1 and CDR2 are MNHEY and SVGAGI. Between the trimmed V and J ends, which lost 5 bases and 4 bases, there was a span of 15 bases. The CDR3 extends over 14 amino acids. The CDR3 sequence: CASSPSQGRYEQYF. The CDR3 coding sequence is TGTGCCAGCAGTCCATCACAGGGGAGGTACGAGCAGTACTTC.

This chain uses TRBV7-2 with TRBJ2-7, with 10 bases fitting TRBD1. The CDR3 consists of 15 residues. CDR1 and CDR2 (germline): SGHTA, FQGNSA. Trimming took 1 base from V and 3 from J; bases not matched to a gene: 3. The CDR3 bases are TGTGCCAGCAGCTTAGGGACAGGGGGGTACTACGAGCAGTACTTC. Translated: CASSLGTGGYYEQYF.

This chain joins TRBV19 and TRBJ1-1, with TRBD1 as a possible D gene (6 bases). The V and J ends lost 10 bases and 5 bases respectively, with 14 bases between them. CDR1 is LNHDA, CDR2 SQIVND, per germline (reference sequence). The length of the CDR3 is 12 residues. CDR3 protein: CATMGQGTEAFF. CDR3 DNA sequence: TGTGCCACTATGGGCCAGGGGACTGAAGCTTTCTTT.

V and J are TRBV6-6 and TRBJ1-3; D not certain. Deletions cut 6 bases from V and 0 bases from J, with 9 bases between. The CDR3 length is 14 residues. The V gene's germline CDR1 is MNHNY and CDR2 SVGAGI (reference sequence). The CDR3 spells CASSHPSSGNTIYF. In DNA form, the CDR3 reads TGTGCCAGCAGCCATCCTAGCTCTGGAAACACCATATATTTT.

The V call is TRBV15, the J call TRBJ2-2, with TRBD1 matching 7 bases. With V trimmed by 3 bases and J by 0 bases, 16 bases remained unmatched. Looked up from germline, CDR1 is LNHNV and CDR2 is YYDKDF (reference sequence). This CDR3 region has 20 residues. CDR3 amino acids: CATSSGTVQDFVANTGELFF. DNA for the CDR3: TGTGCCACCAGCAGCGGGACAGTACAAGACTTCGTCGCGAACACCGGGGAGCTGTTTTTT.

V is TRBV28 and J is TRBJ1-5, with D uncertain. The CDR3 totals 14 residues. V lost 1 base and J 5 bases, leaving 9 bases between the germline ends. The germline V gene has CDR1 MDHEN and CDR2 SYDVKM. The CDR3 nucleotides are TGTGCCAGCAGTTTATCGGAATCCTATCAGCCCCAGCATTTT. It yields the protein CASSLSESYQPQHF. The full variable domain, its missing parts supplied by reference TRBV28 and TRBJ1-5, is DVKVTQSSRYLVKRTGEKVFLECVQDMDHENMFWYRQDPGLGLRLIYFSYDVKMKEKGDIPEGYSVSREKKERFSLILESASTNQTSMYLCASSLSESYQPQHFGDGTRLSIL.